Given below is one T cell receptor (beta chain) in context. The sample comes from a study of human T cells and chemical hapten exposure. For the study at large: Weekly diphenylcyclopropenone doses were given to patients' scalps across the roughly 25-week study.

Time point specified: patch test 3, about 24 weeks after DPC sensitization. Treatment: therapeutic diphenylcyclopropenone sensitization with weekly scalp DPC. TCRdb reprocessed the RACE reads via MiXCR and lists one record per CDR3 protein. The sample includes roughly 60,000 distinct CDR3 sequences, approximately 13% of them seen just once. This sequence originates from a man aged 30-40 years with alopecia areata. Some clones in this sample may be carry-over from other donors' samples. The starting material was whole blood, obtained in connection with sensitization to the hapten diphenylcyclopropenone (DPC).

CDR3 DNA: TGTGCCAGCAGCCCCCCGGACAGAACGGAGACCCAGTACTTC. Translated: CASSPPDRTETQYF. This rearrangement joins TRBV11-2 to TRBJ2-5; D might be TRBD1 (6 bases). The ends were cut back, 5 bases at V and 5 bases at J, with 15 bases in the middle. This CDR3 has 14 amino acids. Germline loops: CDR1 SGHAT, CDR2 FQNNGV.